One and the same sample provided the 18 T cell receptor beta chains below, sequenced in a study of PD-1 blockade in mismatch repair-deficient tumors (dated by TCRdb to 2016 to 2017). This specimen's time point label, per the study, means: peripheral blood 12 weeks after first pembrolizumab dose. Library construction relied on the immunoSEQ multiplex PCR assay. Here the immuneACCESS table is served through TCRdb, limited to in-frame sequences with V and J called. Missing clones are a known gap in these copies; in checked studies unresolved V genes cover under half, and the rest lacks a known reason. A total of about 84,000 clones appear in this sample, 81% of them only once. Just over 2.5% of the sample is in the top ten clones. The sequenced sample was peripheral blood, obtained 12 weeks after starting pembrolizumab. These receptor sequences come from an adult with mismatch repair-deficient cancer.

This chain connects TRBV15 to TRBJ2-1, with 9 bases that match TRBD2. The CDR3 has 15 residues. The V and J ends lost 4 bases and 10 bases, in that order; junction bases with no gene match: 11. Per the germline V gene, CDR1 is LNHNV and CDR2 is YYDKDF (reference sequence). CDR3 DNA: TGTGCCACCAGCACCCCAGCCGGGACTAGCAACGAGCAGTTCTTC. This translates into CATSTPAGTSNEQFF.

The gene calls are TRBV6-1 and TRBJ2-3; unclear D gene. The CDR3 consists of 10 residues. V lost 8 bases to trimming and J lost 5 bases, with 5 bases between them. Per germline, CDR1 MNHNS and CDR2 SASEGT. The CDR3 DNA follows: TGTGCCAGCCTCGGAGATACGCAGTATTTT. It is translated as CASLGDTQYF.

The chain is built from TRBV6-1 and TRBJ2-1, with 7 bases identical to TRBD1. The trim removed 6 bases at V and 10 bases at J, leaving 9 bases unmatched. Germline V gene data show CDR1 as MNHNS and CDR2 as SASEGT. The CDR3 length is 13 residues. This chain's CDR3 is CASRFTGAWEQFF. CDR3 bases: TGTGCCAGCAGGTTCACAGGGGCATGGGAGCAGTTCTTC.

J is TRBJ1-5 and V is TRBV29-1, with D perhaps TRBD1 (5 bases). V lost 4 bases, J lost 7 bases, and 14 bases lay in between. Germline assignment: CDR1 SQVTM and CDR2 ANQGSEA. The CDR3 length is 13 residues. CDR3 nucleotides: TGCAGCGTTGGGTCAGGGTTCGGGCAGCCCCAGCATTTT. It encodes CSVGSGFGQPQHF.

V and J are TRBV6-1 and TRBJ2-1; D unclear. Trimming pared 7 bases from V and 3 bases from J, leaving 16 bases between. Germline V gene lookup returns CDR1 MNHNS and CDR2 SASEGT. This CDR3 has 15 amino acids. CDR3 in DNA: TGTGCCAGCATTACCAGCCAACTGATCTACAATGAGCAGTTCTTC. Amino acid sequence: CASITSQLIYNEQFF.

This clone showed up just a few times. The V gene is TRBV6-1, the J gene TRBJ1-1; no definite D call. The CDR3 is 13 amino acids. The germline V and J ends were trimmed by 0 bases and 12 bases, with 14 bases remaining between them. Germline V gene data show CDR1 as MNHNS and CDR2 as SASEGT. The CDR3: CASSEAGRRVPFF. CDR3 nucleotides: TGTGCCAGCAGTGAAGCGGGGAGGCGCGTTCCTTTCTTT.

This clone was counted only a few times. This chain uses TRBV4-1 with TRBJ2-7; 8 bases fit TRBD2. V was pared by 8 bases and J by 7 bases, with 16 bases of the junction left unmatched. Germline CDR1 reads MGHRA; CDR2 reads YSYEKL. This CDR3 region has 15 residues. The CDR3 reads CASGTRLAGPEEQYF. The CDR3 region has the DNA TGCGCCAGCGGGACGCGGCTAGCGGGCCCCGAGGAGCAGTACTTC.

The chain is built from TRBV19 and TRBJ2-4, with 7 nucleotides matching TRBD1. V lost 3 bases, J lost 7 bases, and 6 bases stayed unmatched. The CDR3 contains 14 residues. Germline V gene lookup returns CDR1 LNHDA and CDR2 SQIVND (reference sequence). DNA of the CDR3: TGTGCCAGTAGTATTAAAGGGGGCGATAACATTCAGTACTTC. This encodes CASSIKGGDNIQYF.

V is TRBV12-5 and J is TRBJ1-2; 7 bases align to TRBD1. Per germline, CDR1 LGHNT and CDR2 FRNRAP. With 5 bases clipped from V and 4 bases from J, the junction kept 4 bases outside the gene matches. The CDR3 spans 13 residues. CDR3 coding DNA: TGTGCTAGTGGTAGGGACAGCTCCTATGGCTACACCTTC. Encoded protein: CASGRDSSYGYTF.

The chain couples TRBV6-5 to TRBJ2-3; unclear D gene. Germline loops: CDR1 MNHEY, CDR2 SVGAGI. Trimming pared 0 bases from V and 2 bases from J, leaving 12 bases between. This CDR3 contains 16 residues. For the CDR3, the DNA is TGTGCCAGCAGTTACTCACCTCATGCCCCCACAGATACGCAGTATTTT. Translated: CASSYSPHAPTDTQYF.

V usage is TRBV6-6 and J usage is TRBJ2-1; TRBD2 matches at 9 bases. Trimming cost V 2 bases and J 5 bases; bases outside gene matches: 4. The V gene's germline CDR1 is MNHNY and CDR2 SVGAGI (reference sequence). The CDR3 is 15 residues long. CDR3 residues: CASSYAGGPDNEQFF. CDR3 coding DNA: TGTGCCAGCAGTTACGCGGGAGGGCCTGACAATGAGCAGTTCTTC.

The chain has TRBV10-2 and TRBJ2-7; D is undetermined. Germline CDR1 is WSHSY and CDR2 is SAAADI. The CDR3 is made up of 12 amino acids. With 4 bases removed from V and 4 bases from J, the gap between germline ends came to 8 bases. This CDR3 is CASSGSEYEQYF. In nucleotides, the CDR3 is TGCGCCAGCAGTGGATCGGAATACGAGCAGTACTTC.

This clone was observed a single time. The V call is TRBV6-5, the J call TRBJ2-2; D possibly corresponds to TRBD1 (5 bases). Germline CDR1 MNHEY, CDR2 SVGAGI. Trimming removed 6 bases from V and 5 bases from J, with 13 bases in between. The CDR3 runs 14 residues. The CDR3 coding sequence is TGTGCCAGCAGATGGCAGGGAAGGACCGGGGAGCTGTTTTTT. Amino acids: CASRWQGRTGELFF.

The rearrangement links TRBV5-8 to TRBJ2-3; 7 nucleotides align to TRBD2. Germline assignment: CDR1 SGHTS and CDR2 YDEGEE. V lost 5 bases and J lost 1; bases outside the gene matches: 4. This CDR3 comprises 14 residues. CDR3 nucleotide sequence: TGTGCCAGCAGAGTCACTAGCGGCACAGATACGCAGTATTTT. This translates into CASRVTSGTDTQYF. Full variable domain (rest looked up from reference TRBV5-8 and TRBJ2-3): EAGVTQSPTHLIKTRGQQATLRCSPISGHTSVYWYQQALGLGLQFLLWYDEGEERNRGNFPPRFSGRQFPNYSSELNVNALELEDSALYLCASRVTSGTDTQYFGPGTRLTVL.

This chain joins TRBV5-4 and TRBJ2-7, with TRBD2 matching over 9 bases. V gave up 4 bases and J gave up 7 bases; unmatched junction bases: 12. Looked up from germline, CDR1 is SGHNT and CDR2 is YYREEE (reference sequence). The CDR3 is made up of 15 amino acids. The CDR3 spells CASSPLAGGPSEQYF. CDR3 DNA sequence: TGTGCCAGCAGCCCCCTGGCGGGAGGGCCGAGTGAGCAGTACTTC.

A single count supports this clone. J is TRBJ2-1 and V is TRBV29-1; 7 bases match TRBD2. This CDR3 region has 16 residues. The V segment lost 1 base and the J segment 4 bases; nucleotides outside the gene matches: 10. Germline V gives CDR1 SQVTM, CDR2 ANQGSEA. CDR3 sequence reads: CSVEVLWLAEYNEQFF. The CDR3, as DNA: TGCAGCGTTGAAGTTTTATGGCTAGCGGAGTACAATGAGCAGTTCTTC.

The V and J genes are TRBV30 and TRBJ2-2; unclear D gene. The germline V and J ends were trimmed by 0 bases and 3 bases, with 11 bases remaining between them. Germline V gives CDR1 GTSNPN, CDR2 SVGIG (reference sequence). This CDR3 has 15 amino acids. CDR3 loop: CAWSVGTVYTGELFF. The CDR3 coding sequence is TGTGCCTGGAGTGTCGGCACGGTTTACACCGGGGAGCTGTTTTTT. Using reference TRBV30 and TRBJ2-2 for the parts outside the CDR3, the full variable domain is SQTIHQWPATLVQPVGSPLSLECTVEGTSNPNLYWYRQAAGRGLQLLFYSVGIGQISSEVPQNLSASRPQDRQFILSSKKLLLSDSGFYLCAWSVGTVYTGELFFGEGSRLTVL.

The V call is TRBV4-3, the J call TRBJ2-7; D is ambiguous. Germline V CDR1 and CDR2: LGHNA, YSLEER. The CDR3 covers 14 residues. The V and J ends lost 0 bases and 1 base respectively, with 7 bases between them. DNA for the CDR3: TGCGCCAGCAGCCAAGATCGAGGTTCCTACGAGCAGTACTTC. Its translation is CASSQDRGSYEQYF.